The clone carrying this T cell receptor beta chain was recorded a few times. Its antigen remains unknown. The CDR3 runs 14 residues. Per the germline V gene, CDR1 is DFQATT and CDR2 is SNEGSKA (reference sequence). The V end lost 6 bases, the J end lost 4 bases, and 17 bases lay between the germline ends. The data stem from a study of T-cell reconstitution after alpha-beta-depleted transplantation in children. General study points: High day-60 TCRbeta diversity in some patients came from surviving recipient T cells and thymic progenitors. The study reportedly traced alpha-beta T cells about two months after transplant to several hundred expanded graft clones.

Unique molecular identifiers were built into the TCRbeta library. TCRdb recomputed calls from the PCR reads with MiXCR, one row per CDR3 protein. The table has 90,000 to 150,000 distinct CDR3 sequences, more than 20% seen once. V is TRBV20-1 and J is TRBJ2-3; D may correspond to TRBD1 or TRBD2 (5 bases each). The source material was PBMCs, mostly from graft donor cells, sampled 180 days after TCRalphabeta/CD19-depleted stem cell transplant. This receptor was identified in a male patient under 10 years old who had a stem cell transplant for chronic granulomatous disease, so the T cells may come from the graft donor. The CDR3 region has the DNA TGCAGTGCCGAGGGGTCGGGGATAGCAGATACGCAGTATTTT. It translates to CSAEGSGIADTQYF.